These T cell receptor beta chains were read from a single sample in a study of regulatory T cells in long-lasting Graves disease. TCRdb re-derived calls from the multiplex PCR reads in MiXCR, one entry per CDR3 protein. The repertoire holds some 370,000 distinct CDR3 sequences, about 10% seen once, with 15% to 20% in the top ten. The same sample was also studied in work on T cells in Graves' hyperthyroidism and ophthalmopathy.

This sample comprised peripheral blood mononuclear cells (PBMCs), obtained at new diagnosis, from a patient treated with antithyroid drugs. The receptor set was obtained from a young woman with Graves disease. Each CDR3 is given with its conserved first and last residue. The D gene is left open where the match is weak. The size field is filled for only some rows; it gives once, few, many or a size class.

clone_size	j_call	v_call	d_call	cdr3_nt	cdr3_aa
.	TRBJ1-1	TRBV19	.	TGTGCCAGTAGTAGACAGGCGGACCTTGAAGCTTTCTTT	CASSRQADLEAFF
.	TRBJ2-1	TRBV7-3	TRBD2	TGTGCCAGCAGTACCCTTGCGGGAGGTCCGGGGTCCTACAATGAGCAGTTCTTC	CASSTLAGGPGSYNEQFF
many	TRBJ1-6	TRBV6-1	.	TGTGCCAGCCTGGGACGGAGCTCCTATAATTCACCCCTCCACTTT	CASLGRSSYNSPLHF
many	TRBJ1-1	TRBV12-3/TRBV12-4	TRBD1	TGTGCCAGCAGTGCGGGACAGAGGACTGAAGCTTTCTTT	CASSAGQRTEAFF
many	TRBJ2-3	TRBV7-3	.	TGTGCCAGCAGCTCAGGGAGAGAGGATACGCAGTATTTT	CASSSGREDTQYF
many	TRBJ1-4	TRBV18	.	TGTGCCAGCTCACCACCGAGTCAGGGCGCAGGAGGGAATGAAAAACTGTTTTTT	CASSPPSQGAGGNEKLFF
many	TRBJ2-7	TRBV6-5	.	TGTGCCAGCAGTTATGCGGCGGGGATCGGCTACGAGCAGTACTTC	CASSYAAGIGYEQYF
many	TRBJ1-1	TRBV3-1	.	TGTGCCAGCAGCCAAGACTTAGGTCCAAAAAACACTGAAGCTTTCTTT	CASSQDLGPKNTEAFF
many	TRBJ2-1	TRBV7-2	TRBD1	TGTGCCAGCAGCTTTGACAGGGTTTTATCGGGTAATGAGCAGTTCTTC	CASSFDRVLSGNEQFF
many	TRBJ1-2	TRBV5-1	TRBD1	TGCGCCAGCAGCTTACAGGGGGCCGGTGGCTATGGCTACACCTTC	CASSLQGAGGYGYTF
many	TRBJ2-1	TRBV6-2/TRBV6-3	TRBD1	TGTGCCAGCATCGAACCGGGACAGGGATACAATGAGCAGTTCTTC	CASIEPGQGYNEQFF
many	TRBJ1-5	TRBV5-8	TRBD1	TGTGCCAGCAGACTACGGGACAGGGATCTTCCCCAGCATTTT	CASRLRDRDLPQHF
many	TRBJ2-7	TRBV28	.	TGTGCCAGCAGTACTCCCAGGGTGTACGAGCAGTACTTC	CASSTPRVYEQYF
many	TRBJ1-1	TRBV4-1	.	TGCGCCAGCAGGGGAATGAGCGGCATGAACACTGAAGCTTTCTTT	CASRGMSGMNTEAFF
.	TRBJ2-3	TRBV7-6	.	TGTGCCAGCAGCTTAGGGGCCCGAGGGGGAGTTGCAGATACGCAGTATTTT	CASSLGARGGVADTQYF
many	TRBJ2-6	TRBV15	.	TGTGCCACCAGCCCCTTGACGAGCTCTGGGGCCAACGTCCTGACTTTC	CATSPLTSSGANVLTF
many	TRBJ1-2	TRBV28	TRBD1	TGTGCCAGCAGTTTAGGGCAGGGGGTAAACACCTTC	CASSLGQGVNTF
.	TRBJ2-1	TRBV10-3	TRBD2	TGTGCCATCAGTATGACTAGCGAGGGGAATGAGCAGTTCTTC	CAISMTSEGNEQFF
few	TRBJ2-5	TRBV4-1	TRBD2	TGCGCCAGCAGCACTCCACCGGGACTAGTTTCCGAGACCCAGTACTTC	CASSTPPGLVSETQYF
many	TRBJ2-7	TRBV28	.	TGTGCCAGCAGGAGCTCCACCTACGAGCAGTACTTC	CASRSSTYEQYF
.	TRBJ2-6	TRBV5-8	TRBD1	TGTGCCAGCAGCCGAGACAGGGGCGCTGGGGCCAACGTCCTGACTTTC	CASSRDRGAGANVLTF
.	TRBJ2-1	TRBV19	TRBD2	TGTGCCAGTAGTAATGAGGGACTAGCGGGAGTGAGTGAGCAGTTCTTC	CASSNEGLAGVSEQFF
.	TRBJ2-5	TRBV5-1	.	TGCGCCAGCAGCCGTCCGGAGGAGACTCAAGAGACCCAGTACTTC	CASSRPEETQETQYF
.	TRBJ2-5	TRBV12-3/TRBV12-4	.	TGTGCCAGCAACGGGGACTCTTCTTTCGCCCGTCTGGAGACCCAGTACTTC	CASNGDSSFARLETQYF
.	TRBJ2-7	TRBV5-1	.	TGCGCCAGCAGCTCGTGGTTAGGGTCCACCCAGCAGTACTTC	CASSSWLGSTQQYF
many	TRBJ2-3	TRBV12-3/TRBV12-4	TRBD1	TGTGCCAGCAGTTTAATCGGACAGGGCGTCACAGATACGCAGTATTTT	CASSLIGQGVTDTQYF
.	TRBJ2-2	TRBV4-3	.	TGCGCCAGCAGCCAAGGATTGGGGCTACTAGCCCTCCAAACCGAGGAGCTGTTTTTT	CASSQGLGLLALQTEELFF
many	TRBJ1-1	TRBV20-1	.	TGCAGTGCTGCCCCACCTGGAGGGCCTCAAGCTTTCTTT	CSAAPPGGPQAFF
few	TRBJ2-3	TRBV5-4	TRBD2	TGTGCCAGCAGCTTGGAGGTTGCAGGGACTACCACAGATACGCAGTATTTT	CASSLEVAGTTTDTQYF
.	TRBJ2-1	TRBV6-1	TRBD2	TGTGCCAGCGTCCTCGGGGGGGCCTACAATGAGCAGTTCTTC	CASVLGGAYNEQFF
.	TRBJ2-2	TRBV4-3	TRBD2	TGCGCCAGCAGCCAGGGACTAGCGGGATTGGACACCGGGGAGCTGTTTTTT	CASSQGLAGLDTGELFF
.	TRBJ2-1	TRBV7-2	.	TGTGCCAGCTGCCGAGCGTCCCATTCCTACAATGAGCAGTTCTTC	CASCRASHSYNEQFF
.	TRBJ1-5	TRBV4-1	.	TGCGCCAGCAGCCAAGATGATCTCGGCAGTGCCCAGCATTTT	CASSQDDLGSAQHF